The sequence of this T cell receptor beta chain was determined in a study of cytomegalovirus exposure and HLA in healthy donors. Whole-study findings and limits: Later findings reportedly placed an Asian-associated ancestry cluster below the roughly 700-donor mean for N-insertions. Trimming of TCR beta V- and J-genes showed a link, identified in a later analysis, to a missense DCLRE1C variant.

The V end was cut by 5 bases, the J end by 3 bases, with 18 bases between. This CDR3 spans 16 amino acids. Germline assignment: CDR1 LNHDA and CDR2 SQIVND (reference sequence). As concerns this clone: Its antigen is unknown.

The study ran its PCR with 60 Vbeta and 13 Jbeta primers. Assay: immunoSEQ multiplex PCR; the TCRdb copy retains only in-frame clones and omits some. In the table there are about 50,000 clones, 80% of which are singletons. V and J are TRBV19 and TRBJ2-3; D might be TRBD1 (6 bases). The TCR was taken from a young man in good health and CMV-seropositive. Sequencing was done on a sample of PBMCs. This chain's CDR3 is CASSLDRKRTTDTQYF. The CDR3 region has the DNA TGTGCCAGTAGTTTGGACAGAAAAAGGACGACAGATACGCAGTATTTT.